This T cell receptor beta chain was sequenced during a study of long-term antiretroviral therapy in people with HIV. Findings and caveats of the study: Specimen acquisition occurred between about 2003 and 2017, potentially under older ART regimens. ART adherence, viral resistance and therapy changes were not recorded.

Version v3.0 of the immunoSEQ assay was performed at survey level. Method: immunoSEQ multiplex PCR; TCRdb's copy keeps in-frame clones and lacks some. This sample has roughly 20,000 clones; 88% occur once, and the top ten carry roughly 4%. Every participant gave one or more pre-ART and two or more post-ART PBMC samples. Specimens held about 0.95-10 million cryopreserved PBMC prior to DNA extraction. Deletions cut 2 bases from V and 0 bases from J, with 6 bases between. Germline loops: CDR1 SGHNT, CDR2 YYREEE (reference sequence). CDR3 length: 13 amino acids. Worth noting for this clone: Its matching antigen is unknown.

V gene TRBV5-4 combines with J gene TRBJ2-7; no reliable D call. The material was unsorted PBMCs, obtained 2.3 years after starting antiretroviral therapy. The source of this sequence is a man in his sixties with HIV. The CDR3 nucleotides read TGTGCCAGCAGCTTTTACAACTCCTACGAGCAGTACTTC. Residues: CASSFYNSYEQYF.